Shown below are 28 T cell receptor beta chains from a single sample sequenced in a study of cytomegalovirus exposure and HLA in healthy donors. The study ran its PCR with 60 Vbeta and 13 Jbeta primers. Clones were sequenced by immunoSEQ multiplex PCR, and TCRdb holds only the in-frame ones, with some missing. This sample's table has approximately 50,000 clones. The source material was PBMCs. The source of these receptors is a female donor in good health and CMV-seronegative.

The chain employs TRBV9 and TRBJ2-7; 11 bases are a match to TRBD2. The V gene end was trimmed by 4 bases and the J gene end by 7 bases; junction bases not matched to a gene: 13. The germline CDR1 and CDR2 sequences are SGDLS and YYNGEE. This CDR3 has 16 amino acids. The CDR3 protein is CASSRRPQLAGDEQYF. In DNA form, the CDR3 reads TGTGCCAGCAGCCGAAGGCCCCAACTAGCGGGGGATGAGCAGTACTTC.

The chain combines TRBV4-1 with TRBJ2-7; D ambiguous. CDR3 length equals 14 residues. V gave up 4 bases and J gave up 3 bases, with 13 bases separating them. Germline-derived CDR1 and CDR2 are MGHRA and YSYEKL. CDR3: CASSPRQAHYEQYF. In nucleotides, the CDR3 is TGCGCCAGCAGCCCTCGTCAGGCCCACTACGAGCAGTACTTC.

The rearrangement uses TRBV5-6 and TRBJ1-1; 7 bases align to TRBD1. The J segment lost 4 bases and the V segment lost 0 bases, leaving 3 bases of the junction unmatched. The CDR3 runs to 14 residues. Germline V CDR1 and CDR2: SGHDT, YYEEEE. The CDR3 sequence is CASSLGRGFTEAFF. DNA for the CDR3: TGTGCCAGCAGCTTGGGCAGGGGGTTCACTGAAGCTTTCTTT.

The chain recombines TRBV15 with TRBJ2-3; TRBD2 matches 11 bases. J lost 3 bases, V lost 0 bases, and 5 bases had no gene match. CDR1 LNHNV and CDR2 YYDKDF come from the germline V gene (reference sequence). The CDR3 runs 17 residues. For the CDR3, the DNA is TGTGCCACCAGCAGAGACCGACTAGCGGGAAATACAGATACGCAGTATTTT. Residues: CATSRDRLAGNTDTQYF.

The chain carries TRBV18 and TRBJ2-7, with D tentatively TRBD1 (6 bases). The V and J ends lost 2 bases and 5 bases respectively, with 13 bases between them. Germline CDR1 and CDR2: KGHSH and LQKENI. This CDR3 spans 14 amino acids. The CDR3 nucleotides are TGTGCCAGCTCACCATGGGACAAGGCCCACGAGCAGTACTTC. Translation gives CASSPWDKAHEQYF.

The J gene is TRBJ1-2, the V gene TRBV10-3; 7 nucleotides align to TRBD1. Germline V gene sequence: CDR1 ENHRY, CDR2 SYGVKD. This CDR3 spans 15 amino acids. V shed 7 bases, J shed 8 bases, and the junction held 16 bases outside the gene matches. For the CDR3, the DNA is TGTGCCATCACCTCGTCCCCGGACAGGCCCGTAGGCTACACCTTC. Its protein product is CAITSSPDRPVGYTF.

V usage is TRBV11-2 and J usage is TRBJ2-1, with 12 bases lining up with TRBD2. There are 17 residues in the CDR3. Unmatched junction bases numbered 8, after V lost 7 bases and J lost 1 base. From germline, CDR1 is SGHAT and CDR2 FQNNGV. This chain's CDR3 is CASNWGLAGGSYNEQFF. The CDR3 DNA follows: TGTGCCAGCAACTGGGGTCTAGCGGGAGGGTCCTACAATGAGCAGTTCTTC. Variable domain in full (rest from reference TRBV11-2 and TRBJ2-1): EAGVAQSPRYKIIEKRQSVAFWCNPISGHATLYWYQQILGQGPKLLIQFQNNGVVDDSQLPKDRFSAERLKGVDSTLKIQPAKLEDSAVYLCASNWGLAGGSYNEQFFGPGTRLTVL.

V usage is TRBV30 and J usage is TRBJ1-2, with 8 positions matching TRBD1. The CDR3 has 14 residues. Germline assignment: CDR1 GTSNPN and CDR2 SVGIG (reference sequence). J gave up 5 bases and V 3 bases, and 8 bases lay outside the gene matches. CDR3 protein: CAWSHRQGLYGYTF. Written as DNA, the CDR3 is TGTGCCTGGAGCCACAGACAGGGGTTATATGGCTACACCTTC.

The chain is built from TRBV18 and TRBJ1-4; 8 nucleotides match TRBD1. With V trimmed by 4 bases and J by 8 bases, 0 bases remained unmatched. The CDR3 is 12 amino acids. Germline V gene data show CDR1 as KGHSH and CDR2 as LQKENI. The chain's CDR3 is CASSRQGEKLFF. The DNA for the CDR3 is TGTGCCAGCTCACGACAGGGGGAAAAACTGTTTTTT. Using reference TRBV18 and TRBJ1-4 for the parts outside the CDR3, the full variable domain is NAGVMQNPRHLVRRRGQEARLRCSPMKGHSHVYWYRQLPEEGLKFMVYLQKENIIDESGMPKERFSAEFPKEGPSILRIQQVVRGDSAAYFCASSRQGEKLFFGSGTQLSVL.

This chain links TRBV4-1 with TRBJ1-6; 7 positions match TRBD1. This CDR3 spans 17 amino acids. The V gene end was trimmed by 2 bases and the J gene end by 8 bases; junction bases not matched to a gene: 12. Germline loops: CDR1 MGHRA, CDR2 YSYEKL. This CDR3 is CASSQFARGLGYSPLHF. In nucleotides, the CDR3 is TGCGCCAGCAGCCAATTCGCCAGGGGGTTAGGATATTCACCCCTCCACTTT.

The chain combines TRBV25-1 with TRBJ2-7; TRBD1 matches 7 bases. The germline V gene has CDR1 MGHDK and CDR2 SYGVNS. The CDR3 sequence is 13 residues long. Trimming removed 8 bases from V and 4 bases from J; junction bases left unmatched: 8. CDR3 sequence: CASGPGQRYEQYF. Written as DNA, the CDR3 is TGTGCCAGCGGACCGGGACAGAGATACGAGCAGTACTTC.

V is TRBV11-3 and J is TRBJ1-1; no firm D call. The germline V and J ends were trimmed by 8 bases and 7 bases, with 14 bases remaining between them. The CDR3 contains 12 residues. The germline V gene has CDR1 SGHNT and CDR2 YENEEA. The CDR3 DNA sequence: TGTGCCAGCGGCCATGACGGAGTTGAAGCTTTCTTT. Amino acid sequence: CASGHDGVEAFF.

The chain recombines TRBV6-5 with TRBJ2-2; 8 nucleotides line up with TRBD1. The J segment lost 6 bases and the V segment lost 0 bases, leaving 6 bases of the junction unmatched. The CDR3 loop spans 16 amino acids. Germline CDR1 MNHEY, CDR2 SVGAGI. CDR3 nucleotides: TGTGCCAGCAGTTACTCATGGACAGGGCAGTCCGGGGAGCTGTTTTTT. It translates to CASSYSWTGQSGELFF.

The chain recombines TRBV19 with TRBJ2-7; D perhaps matches TRBD1 (7 bases). V was shortened by 10 bases and J by 5 bases, with 24 bases between the two germline ends. The CDR3 covers 15 residues. Germline V gene lookup returns CDR1 LNHDA and CDR2 SQIVND (reference sequence). The CDR3 protein is CATRMSGRGVHEQYF. The CDR3 DNA is TGTGCCACCCGGATGTCCGGCAGGGGGGTCCACGAGCAGTACTTC.

The V call is TRBV30, the J call TRBJ1-2; D might be TRBD1 (6 bases). The CDR3 is 13 residues long. V was trimmed by 3 bases and J by 7 bases, leaving 15 bases between them. Germline V CDR1 and CDR2: GTSNPN, SVGIG (reference sequence). CDR3 loop: CAWSQTGSGGYTF. The CDR3 DNA sequence: TGTGCCTGGAGCCAAACAGGGAGCGGTGGCTACACCTTC.

The CDR3 loop is CASSQVAGGSLGANVLTF. CDR3 bases: TGCGCCAGCAGCCAGGTAGCGGGGGGTTCGCTTGGGGCCAACGTCCTGACTTTC. This chain links TRBV4-1 with TRBJ2-6; 10 nucleotides line up with TRBD2. The germline gives CDR1 MGHRA, CDR2 YSYEKL. The V and J ends lost 3 bases and 3 bases, in that order; junction bases with no gene match: 8. The CDR3 has 18 residues.

The V gene is TRBV15, the J gene TRBJ1-1; D unresolved. Germline loops: CDR1 LNHNV, CDR2 YYDKDF (reference sequence). The CDR3 has 14 residues. V lost 4 bases to trimming and J lost 1 base, with 10 bases between them. The CDR3 loop reads CATSTLGGNTEAFF. The CDR3 DNA sequence: TGTGCCACCAGCACTTTAGGCGGGAACACTGAAGCTTTCTTT.

The chain uses TRBV11-2 and TRBJ1-5; weak D call: TRBD1 (5 bases). Trimming stripped 5 bases from V and 0 bases from J, with 11 bases between. The V gene's germline CDR1 is SGHAT and CDR2 FQNNGV. This CDR3 contains 15 residues. Written as DNA, the CDR3 is TGTGCCAGCAGCCCTGGCGGGGCTAGCAATCAGCCCCAGCATTTT. It encodes CASSPGGASNQPQHF.

The chain joins TRBV4-1 to TRBJ1-1; D unresolved. This CDR3 has 13 residues. Trimming pared 0 bases from V and 8 bases from J, leaving 10 bases between. Per germline, CDR1 MGHRA and CDR2 YSYEKL. This CDR3 reads CASSQDTGGEAFF. In DNA form, the CDR3 reads TGCGCCAGCAGCCAAGATACGGGTGGAGAAGCTTTCTTT.

This chain joins TRBV30 and TRBJ2-7; TRBD1 agrees at 7 bases. The CDR3 is made up of 11 amino acids. Germline CDR1 and CDR2: GTSNPN and SVGIG (reference sequence). V was clipped by 5 bases and J by 5 bases; unmatched bases: 3. Written as DNA, the CDR3 is TGTGCCTGGGGACAGGTGAACGAGCAGTACTTC. Translating gives CAWGQVNEQYF.

This rearrangement joins TRBV9 to TRBJ2-1; no definite D call. CDR3 length: 15 amino acids. Germline assignment: CDR1 SGDLS and CDR2 YYNGEE. Trimming shortened V by 3 bases and J by 6 bases, and 16 bases separated the two germline ends. The CDR3 reads CASSGHDTSRNEQFF. CDR3 DNA: TGTGCCAGCAGCGGTCATGACACGTCCCGCAATGAGCAGTTCTTC.

J is TRBJ2-3 and V is TRBV5-4; 7 bases line up with TRBD1. Trimming at V came to 5 bases and at J to 6 bases, leaving 12 bases not matched to a gene. Germline V CDR1 and CDR2: SGHNT, YYREEE (reference sequence). The CDR3 is 15 residues long. CDR3 protein: CASSSLRDRRDTQYF. Here the CDR3 DNA reads TGTGCCAGCAGTTCACTCCGGGACAGACGGGATACGCAGTATTTT.

The gene calls are TRBV5-1 and TRBJ2-3; 9 bases fit TRBD2. The CDR3 contains 16 residues. CDR1 is SGHRS, CDR2 YFSETQ, per germline. Trimming cost V 4 bases and J 5 bases; bases outside gene matches: 11. The chain's CDR3 is CASSPLIAGARDTQYF. Written as DNA, the CDR3 is TGCGCCAGCAGCCCTTTAATAGCGGGAGCCCGAGATACGCAGTATTTT. The entire variable domain, with the rest obtained from reference TRBV5-1 and TRBJ2-3, is as follows: KAGVTQTPRYLIKTRGQQVTLSCSPISGHRSVSWYQQTPGQGLQFLFEYFSETQRNKGNFPGRFSGRQFSNSRSEMNVSTLELGDSALYLCASSPLIAGARDTQYFGPGTRLTVL.

This chain's CDR3 is CASSYRAGGVDTQYF. In DNA form, the CDR3 reads TGTGCCAGCAGTTATAGGGCGGGGGGTGTAGATACGCAGTATTTT. The chain combines TRBV6-5 with TRBJ2-3, with 8 bases fitting TRBD2. The CDR3 loop spans 15 amino acids. Germline-derived CDR1 and CDR2 are MNHEY and SVGAGI. Trimming cost V 3 bases and J 5 bases; bases outside gene matches: 7.

The V and J genes are TRBV2 and TRBJ1-6, with TRBD1 matching 7 bases. Germline CDR1 reads SNHLY; CDR2 reads FYNNEI. This CDR3 has 15 amino acids. V was pared by 2 bases and J by 10 bases, with 8 bases of the junction left unmatched. The CDR3 loop is CASSERDREYSPLHF. The CDR3, as DNA: TGTGCCAGCAGTGAACGTGACAGGGAGTACTCACCCCTCCACTTT.

The V gene is TRBV30, the J gene TRBJ2-4; D may be TRBD1 (5 bases). The CDR3 is 14 residues long. Germline CDR1 GTSNPN, CDR2 SVGIG (reference sequence). The V gene lost 5 bases and the J gene lost 9 bases, with 20 bases spanning the gap. As DNA, the CDR3 is TGTGCCTGGTGTATACAACAGGCCGGTAGCATTCAGTACTTC. Protein sequence: CAWCIQQAGSIQYF.

V gene TRBV9 combines with J gene TRBJ1-3; D remains unclear. The V end lost 0 bases, the J end lost 0 bases, and 10 bases lay between the germline ends. The CDR3 sequence is 16 residues long. Germline CDR1 and CDR2: SGDLS and YYNGEE. The CDR3 region has the DNA TGTGCCAGCAGCGTAGGGCTCCCCGACTCTGGAAACACCATATATTTT. Translation gives CASSVGLPDSGNTIYF.

This chain links TRBV7-9 with TRBJ1-2; D gene unclear. Looked up from germline, CDR1 is SEHNR and CDR2 is FQNEAQ (reference sequence). The CDR3 runs 15 residues. Trimming left V 7 bases short and J 2 bases short, with 17 bases between. The CDR3 coding sequence is TGTGCCAGCATCAATTACAGAACACTGAACTATGGCTACACCTTC. This translates into CASINYRTLNYGYTF.